Below, one T cell receptor beta chain is given with its context. Unmatched junction bases numbered 5, after V lost 4 bases and J lost 2 bases. The CDR3 spans 16 residues. Germline lookup yields CDR1 MNHEY and CDR2 SVGEGT. This sample was included in a study of blood T cell repertoires in COVID-19. Across the study: Samples came from the United States, Italy and Spain, spanning acute and convalescent COVID-19. PBMCs, B-cell-depleted T cells, or T cells were the source of the cDNA or gDNA that made up the material.

In the authors' workflow: Amplification with reference gene primers provided the estimates of nucleated cell counts. This table comes from immunoSEQ multiplex PCR, and its TCRdb copy is limited to in-frame clones, with some not included. Clonal size and the V and J genes are those of that table, whereas D and trimming came from the DNA. The sample carries roughly 71,000 clones, 88% recorded once. This sequence was found in a man aged 50 to 59 with acute or convalescent COVID-19. Sequencing was done on a sample of peripheral blood. This chain uses TRBV6-2 or TRBV6-3 with TRBJ2-3; 11 bases line up with TRBD2. The CDR3 DNA reads TGTGCCAGCAGTTTTTCGACTAGCGGGAACACAGATACGCAGTATTTT. Encoded protein: CASSFSTSGNTDTQYF.